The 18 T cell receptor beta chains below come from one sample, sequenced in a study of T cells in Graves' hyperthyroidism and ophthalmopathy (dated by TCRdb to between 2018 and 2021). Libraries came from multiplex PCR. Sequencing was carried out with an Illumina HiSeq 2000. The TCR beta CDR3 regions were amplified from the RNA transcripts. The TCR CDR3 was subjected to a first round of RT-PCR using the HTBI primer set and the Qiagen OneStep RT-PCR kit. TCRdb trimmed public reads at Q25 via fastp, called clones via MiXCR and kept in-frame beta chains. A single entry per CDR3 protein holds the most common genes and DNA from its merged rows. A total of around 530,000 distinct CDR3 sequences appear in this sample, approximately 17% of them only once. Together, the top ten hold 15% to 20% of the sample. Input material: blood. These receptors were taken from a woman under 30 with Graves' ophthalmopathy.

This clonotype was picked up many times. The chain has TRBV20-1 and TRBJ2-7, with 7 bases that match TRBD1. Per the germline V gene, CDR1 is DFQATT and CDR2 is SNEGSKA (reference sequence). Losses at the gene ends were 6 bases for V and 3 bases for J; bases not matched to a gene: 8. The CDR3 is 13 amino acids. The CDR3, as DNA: TGCAGTGCCTTATCGGGACAGAGCTACGAGCAGTACTTC. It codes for CSALSGQSYEQYF.

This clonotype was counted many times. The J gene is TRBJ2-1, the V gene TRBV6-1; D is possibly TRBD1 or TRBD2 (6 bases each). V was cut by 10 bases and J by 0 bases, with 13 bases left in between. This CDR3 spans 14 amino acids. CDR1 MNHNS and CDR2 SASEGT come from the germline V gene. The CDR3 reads CAITTGASYNEQFF. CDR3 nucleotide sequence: TGTGCCATAACCACGGGGGCCTCCTACAATGAGCAGTTCTTC.

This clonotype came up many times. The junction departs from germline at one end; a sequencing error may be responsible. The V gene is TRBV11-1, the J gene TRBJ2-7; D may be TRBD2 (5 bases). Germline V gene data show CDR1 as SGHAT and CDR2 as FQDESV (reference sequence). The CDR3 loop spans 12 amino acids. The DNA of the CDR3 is TGTGCCACCAGCTTAGCGAACACCGAGCAGTACTTC. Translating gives CATSLANTEQYF.

In nucleotides, the CDR3 is TGTGCCAGCAGTGAAATCCCGCTTGCAACTAATGAAAAACTGTTTTTT. Translated, it gives CASSEIPLATNEKLFF. The V and J genes are TRBV6-1 and TRBJ1-4; D gene ambiguous. CDR1 and CDR2 from the germline V gene are MNHNS and SASEGT. The V and J ends lost 2 bases and 0 bases respectively, with 10 bases between them. The CDR3 extends over 16 amino acids.

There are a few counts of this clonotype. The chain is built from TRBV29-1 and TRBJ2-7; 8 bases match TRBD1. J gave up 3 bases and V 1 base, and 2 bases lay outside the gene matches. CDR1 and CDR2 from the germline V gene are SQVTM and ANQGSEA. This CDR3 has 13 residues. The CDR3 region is CSVEAGTGYEQYF. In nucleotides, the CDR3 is TGCAGCGTTGAAGCCGGGACAGGCTACGAGCAGTACTTC.

As DNA, the CDR3 is TGCGCCAGCAGCTGGGGCCCCTCCACTGAAGCTTTCTTT. It yields the protein CASSWGPSTEAFF. V is TRBV5-1 and J is TRBJ1-1, with D maybe TRBD1 (5 bases). With 3 bases removed from V and 4 bases from J, the gap between germline ends came to 10 bases. The CDR3 spans 13 residues. The germline V gene has CDR1 SGHRS and CDR2 YFSETQ.

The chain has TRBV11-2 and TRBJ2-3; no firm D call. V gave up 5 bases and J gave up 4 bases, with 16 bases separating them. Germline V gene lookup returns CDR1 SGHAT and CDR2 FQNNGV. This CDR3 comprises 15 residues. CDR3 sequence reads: CASSHRVQRADTQYF. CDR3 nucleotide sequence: TGTGCCAGCAGCCACCGGGTCCAAAGGGCAGATACGCAGTATTTT.

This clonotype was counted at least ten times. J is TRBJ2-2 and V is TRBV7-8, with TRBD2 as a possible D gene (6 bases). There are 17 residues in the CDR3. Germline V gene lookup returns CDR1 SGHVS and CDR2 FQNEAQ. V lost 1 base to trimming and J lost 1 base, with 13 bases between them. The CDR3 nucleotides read TGTGCCAGCAGCTTAGGCTATTCGGGACTGAACACCGGGGAGCTGTTTTTT. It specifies CASSLGYSGLNTGELFF.

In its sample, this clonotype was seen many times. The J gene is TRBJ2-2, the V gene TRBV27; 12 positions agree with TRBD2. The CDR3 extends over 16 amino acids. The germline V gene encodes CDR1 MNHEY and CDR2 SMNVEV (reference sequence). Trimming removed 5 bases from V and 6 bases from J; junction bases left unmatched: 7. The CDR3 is CASSRRLAGASGELFF. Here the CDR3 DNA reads TGTGCCAGCAGTCGACGACTAGCGGGAGCATCCGGGGAGCTGTTTTTT.

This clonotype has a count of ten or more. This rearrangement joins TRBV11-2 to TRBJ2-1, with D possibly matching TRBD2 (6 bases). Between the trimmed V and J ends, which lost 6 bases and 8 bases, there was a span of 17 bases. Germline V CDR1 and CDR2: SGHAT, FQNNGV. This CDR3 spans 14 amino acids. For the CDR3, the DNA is TGTGCCAGCAGGCGGGGTGCAGGTGATGATGAGCAGTTCTTC. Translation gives CASRRGAGDDEQFF.

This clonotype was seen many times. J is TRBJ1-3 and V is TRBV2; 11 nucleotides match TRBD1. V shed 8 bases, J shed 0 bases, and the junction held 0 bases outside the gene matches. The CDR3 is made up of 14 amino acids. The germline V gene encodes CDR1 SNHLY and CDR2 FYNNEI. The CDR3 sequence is CASGQGASGNTIYF. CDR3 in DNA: TGTGCCAGCGGACAGGGGGCCTCTGGAAACACCATATATTTT.

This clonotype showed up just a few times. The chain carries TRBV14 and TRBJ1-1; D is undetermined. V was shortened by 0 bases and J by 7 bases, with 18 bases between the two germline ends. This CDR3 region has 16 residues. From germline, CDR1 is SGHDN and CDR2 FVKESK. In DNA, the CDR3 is TGTGCCAGCAGCCAAGATCTCGGCAGCCACCATGTTGAAGCTTTCTTT. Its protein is CASSQDLGSHHVEAFF.

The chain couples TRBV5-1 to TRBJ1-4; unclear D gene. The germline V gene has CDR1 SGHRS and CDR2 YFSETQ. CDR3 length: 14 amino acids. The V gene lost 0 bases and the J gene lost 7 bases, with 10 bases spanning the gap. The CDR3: CASSLGSQSEKLFF. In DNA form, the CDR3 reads TGCGCCAGCAGCTTGGGGTCTCAGAGTGAAAAACTGTTTTTT.

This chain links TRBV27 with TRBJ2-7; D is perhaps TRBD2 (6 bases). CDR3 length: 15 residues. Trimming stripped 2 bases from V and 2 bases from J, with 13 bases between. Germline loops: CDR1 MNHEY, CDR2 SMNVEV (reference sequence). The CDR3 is CASSLRDSRAYEQYF. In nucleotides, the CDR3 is TGTGCCAGCAGTTTACGGGACTCGAGGGCCTACGAGCAGTACTTC.

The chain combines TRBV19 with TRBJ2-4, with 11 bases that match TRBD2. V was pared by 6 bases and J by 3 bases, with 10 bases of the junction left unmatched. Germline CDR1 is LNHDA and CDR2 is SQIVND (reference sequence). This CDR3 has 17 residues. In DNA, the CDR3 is TGTGCCAGTAGGGAGACGGGACTAGCGGATAACAAAAACATTCAGTACTTC. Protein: CASRETGLADNKNIQYF.

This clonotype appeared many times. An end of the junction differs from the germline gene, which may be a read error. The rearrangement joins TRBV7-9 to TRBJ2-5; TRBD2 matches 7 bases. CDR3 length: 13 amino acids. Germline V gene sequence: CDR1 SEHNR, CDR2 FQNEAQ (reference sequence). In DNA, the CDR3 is TGTGCCATCAGCGGGGTTTTAACAGAGACCCAGTACTTC. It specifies CAISGVLTETQYF. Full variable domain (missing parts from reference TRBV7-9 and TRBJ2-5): DTGVSQNPRHKITKRGQNVTFRCDPISEHNRLYWYRQTLGQGPEFLTYFQNEAQLEKSRLLSDRFSAERPKGSFSTLEIQRTEQGDSAMYLCAISGVLTETQYFGPGTRLLVL.

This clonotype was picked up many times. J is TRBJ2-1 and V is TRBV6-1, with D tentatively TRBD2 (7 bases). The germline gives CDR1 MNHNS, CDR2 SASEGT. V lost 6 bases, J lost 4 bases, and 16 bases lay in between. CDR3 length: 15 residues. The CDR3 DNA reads TGTGCCAGCAGACCCAGCCGGGGGGCATACAATGAGCAGTTCTTC. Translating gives CASRPSRGAYNEQFF.

The CDR3: CASRGQGYDGYTF. Written as DNA, the CDR3 is TGTGCCAGCAGGGGACAGGGGTACGATGGCTACACCTTC. The V and J genes are TRBV12-3 or TRBV12-4 and TRBJ1-2; 10 bases agree with TRBD1. The CDR3 is 13 residues long. Unmatched junction bases numbered 4, after V lost 6 bases and J lost 6 bases.